This T cell receptor (beta chain) was observed in a study of CD8 T cells in Susac syndrome. In the study overall: Patients with Susac syndrome were therapy-naive, on corticosteroids, or on intravenous immunoglobulin alone at the time that blood was drawn.

Roughly 0.45 to 1 ug RNA was reverse transcribed with random hexamers. TCRdb itself ran the immunoSEQ multiplex PCR reads through MiXCR, one entry per CDR3 protein. The sample lists about 80,000 distinct CDR3 sequences, about 93% seen once, with around 0.57% in the top ten. Patients with Susac syndrome met diagnostic criteria that were recently defined for definite or probable disease. The germline V gene has CDR1 SGHTA and CDR2 FQGNSA. Trimming removed 5 bases at V and 4 bases at J, with 11 bases between. The CDR3 has 13 amino acids. V gene TRBV7-2 combines with J gene TRBJ2-5; D unclear. Source material: CD4+ T cells from PBMCs. This receptor was identified in a human donor with Susac syndrome. The CDR3 is CASSPAATETQYF. DNA for the CDR3: TGTGCCAGCAGCCCCGCCGCGACAGAGACCCAGTACTTC.